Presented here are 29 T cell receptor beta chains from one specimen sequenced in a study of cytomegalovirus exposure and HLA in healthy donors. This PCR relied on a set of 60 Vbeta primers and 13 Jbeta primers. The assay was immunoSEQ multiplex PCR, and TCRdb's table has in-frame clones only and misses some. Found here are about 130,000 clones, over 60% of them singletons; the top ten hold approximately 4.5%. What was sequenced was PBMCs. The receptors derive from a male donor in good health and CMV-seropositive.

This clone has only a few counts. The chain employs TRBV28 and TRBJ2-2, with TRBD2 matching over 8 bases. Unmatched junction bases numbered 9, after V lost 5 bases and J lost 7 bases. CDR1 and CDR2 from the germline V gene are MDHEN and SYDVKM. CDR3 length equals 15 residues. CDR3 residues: CASSPPRGGLGELFF. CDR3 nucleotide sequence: TGTGCCAGCAGTCCCCCGCGCGGGGGGCTCGGGGAGCTGTTTTTT. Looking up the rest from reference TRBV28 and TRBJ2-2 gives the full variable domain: DVKVTQSSRYLVKRTGEKVFLECVQDMDHENMFWYRQDPGLGLRLIYFSYDVKMKEKGDIPEGYSVSREKKERFSLILESASTNQTSMYLCASSPPRGGLGELFFGEGSRLTVL.

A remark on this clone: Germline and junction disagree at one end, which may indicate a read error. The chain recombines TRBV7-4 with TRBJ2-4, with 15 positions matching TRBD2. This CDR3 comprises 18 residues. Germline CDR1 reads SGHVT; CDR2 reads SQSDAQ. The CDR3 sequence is CASSLKSGTSGRKNSQYF. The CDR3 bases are TGTGCCAGCAGCTTAAAGTCTGGGACTAGCGGGAGGAAAAACAGTCAGTACTTC.

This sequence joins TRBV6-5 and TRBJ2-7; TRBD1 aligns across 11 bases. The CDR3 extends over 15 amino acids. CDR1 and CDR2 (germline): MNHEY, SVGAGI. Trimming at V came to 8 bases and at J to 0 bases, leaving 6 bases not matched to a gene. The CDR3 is CASEGGTGGSYEQYF. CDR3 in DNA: TGTGCCAGCGAAGGAGGGACAGGGGGCTCCTACGAGCAGTACTTC.

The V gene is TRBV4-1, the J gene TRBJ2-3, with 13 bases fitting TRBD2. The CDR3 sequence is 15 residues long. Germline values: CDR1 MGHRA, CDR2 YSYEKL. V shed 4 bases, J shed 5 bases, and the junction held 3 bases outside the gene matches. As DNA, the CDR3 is TGCGCCAGCAGCCTGGGACTAGCGGGGAGAGATACGCAGTATTTT. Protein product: CASSLGLAGRDTQYF.

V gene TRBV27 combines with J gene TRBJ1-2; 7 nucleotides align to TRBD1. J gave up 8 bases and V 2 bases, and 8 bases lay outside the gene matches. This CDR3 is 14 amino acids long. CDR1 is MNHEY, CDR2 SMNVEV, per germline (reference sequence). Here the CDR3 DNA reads TGTGCCAGCAGTTTAACGGGGCAGGGGGGCGGCTACACCTTC. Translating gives CASSLTGQGGGYTF.

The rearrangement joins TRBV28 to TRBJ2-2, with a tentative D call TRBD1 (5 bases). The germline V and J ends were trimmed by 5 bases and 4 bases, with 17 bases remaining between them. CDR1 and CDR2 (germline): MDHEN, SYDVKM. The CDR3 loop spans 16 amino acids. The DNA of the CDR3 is TGTGCCAGCAGTCAAGGATGGGGCAGAGCCACCGGGGAGCTGTTTTTT. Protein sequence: CASSQGWGRATGELFF.

In DNA, the CDR3 is TGTGCCAGCAGTTTAGGGACTAGCGGGAGGAGGGAGCAGTACTTC. It translates to CASSLGTSGRREQYF. The rearrangement links TRBV28 to TRBJ2-7, with TRBD2 matching over 15 bases. This CDR3 is built from 15 residues. V dropped 2 bases and J dropped 7; count of bases not matched to a gene: 3. Germline CDR1 MDHEN, CDR2 SYDVKM. The variable domain in full, with the rest retrieved from reference TRBV28 and TRBJ2-7, is DVKVTQSSRYLVKRTGEKVFLECVQDMDHENMFWYRQDPGLGLRLIYFSYDVKMKEKGDIPEGYSVSREKKERFSLILESASTNQTSMYLCASSLGTSGRREQYFGPGTRLTVT.

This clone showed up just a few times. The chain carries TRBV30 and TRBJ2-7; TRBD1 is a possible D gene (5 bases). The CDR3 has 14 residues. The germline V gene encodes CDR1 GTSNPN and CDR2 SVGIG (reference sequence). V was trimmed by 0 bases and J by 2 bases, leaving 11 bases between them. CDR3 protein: CAWSVKVGPYEQYF. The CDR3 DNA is TGTGCCTGGAGTGTAAAGGTGGGGCCCTACGAGCAGTACTTC.

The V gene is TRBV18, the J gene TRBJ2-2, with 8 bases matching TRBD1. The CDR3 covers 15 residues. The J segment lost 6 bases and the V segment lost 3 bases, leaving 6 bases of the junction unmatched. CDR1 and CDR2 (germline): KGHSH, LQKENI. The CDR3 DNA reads TGTGCCAGCTCACCTGGACAGGGAGGCGCCGGGGAGCTGTTTTTT. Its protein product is CASSPGQGGAGELFF.

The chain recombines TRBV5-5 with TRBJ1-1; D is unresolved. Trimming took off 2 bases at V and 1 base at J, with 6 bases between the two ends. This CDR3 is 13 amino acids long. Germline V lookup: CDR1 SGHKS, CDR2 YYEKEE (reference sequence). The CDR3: CASSFAENTEAFF. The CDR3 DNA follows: TGTGCCAGCAGCTTCGCAGAGAACACTGAAGCTTTCTTT. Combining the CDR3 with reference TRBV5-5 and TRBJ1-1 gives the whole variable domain DAGVTQSPTHLIKTRGQQVTLRCSPISGHKSVSWYQQVLGQGPQFIFQYYEKEERGRGNFPDRFSARQFPNYSSELNVNALLLGDSALYLCASSFAENTEAFFGQGTRLTVV.

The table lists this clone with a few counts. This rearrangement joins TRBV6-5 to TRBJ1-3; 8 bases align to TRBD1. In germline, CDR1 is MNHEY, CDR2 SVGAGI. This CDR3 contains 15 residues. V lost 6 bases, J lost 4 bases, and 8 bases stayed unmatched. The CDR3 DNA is TGTGCCAGCAGACCCGGACAGGGTTTAGGAAACACCATATATTTT. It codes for CASRPGQGLGNTIYF.

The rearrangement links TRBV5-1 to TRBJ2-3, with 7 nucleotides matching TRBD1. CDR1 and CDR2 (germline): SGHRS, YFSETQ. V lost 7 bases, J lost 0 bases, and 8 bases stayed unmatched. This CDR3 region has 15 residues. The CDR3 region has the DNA TGCGCCAGCCAAGGACAGGTCGCTAGCACAGATACGCAGTATTTT. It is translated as CASQGQVASTDTQYF.

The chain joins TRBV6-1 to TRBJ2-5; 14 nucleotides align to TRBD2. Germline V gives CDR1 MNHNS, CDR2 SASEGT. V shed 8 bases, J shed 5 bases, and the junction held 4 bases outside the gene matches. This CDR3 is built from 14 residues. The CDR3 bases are TGTGCCAGCGGGACTAGCGGGGGCTGGGAGACCCAGTACTTC. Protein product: CASGTSGGWETQYF.

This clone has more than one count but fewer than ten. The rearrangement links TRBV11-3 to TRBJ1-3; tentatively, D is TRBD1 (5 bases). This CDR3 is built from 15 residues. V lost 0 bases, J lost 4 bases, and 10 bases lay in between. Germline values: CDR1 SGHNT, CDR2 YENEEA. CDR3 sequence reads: CASSLEGQLGNTIYF. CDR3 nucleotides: TGTGCCAGCAGCTTAGAAGGACAACTCGGAAACACCATATATTTT. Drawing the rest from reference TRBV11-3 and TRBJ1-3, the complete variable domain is EAGVVQSPRYKIIEKKQPVAFWCNPISGHNTLYWYLQNLGQGPELLIRYENEEAVDDSQLPKDRFSAERLKGVDSTLKIQPAELGDSAVYLCASSLEGQLGNTIYFGEGSWLTVV.

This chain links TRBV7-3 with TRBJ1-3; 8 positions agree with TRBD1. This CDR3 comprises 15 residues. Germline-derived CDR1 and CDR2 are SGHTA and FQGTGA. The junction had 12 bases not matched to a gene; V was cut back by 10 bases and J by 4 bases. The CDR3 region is CATAISGQGGNTIYF. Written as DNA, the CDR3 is TGTGCCACCGCTATATCAGGACAGGGAGGAAACACCATATATTTT.

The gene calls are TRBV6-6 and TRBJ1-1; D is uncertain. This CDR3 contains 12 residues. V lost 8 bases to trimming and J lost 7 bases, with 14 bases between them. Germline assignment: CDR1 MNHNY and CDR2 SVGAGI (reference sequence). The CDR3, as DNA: TGTGCCAGCGTAGGAGGAAAAAGTGAAGCTTTCTTT. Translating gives CASVGGKSEAFF.

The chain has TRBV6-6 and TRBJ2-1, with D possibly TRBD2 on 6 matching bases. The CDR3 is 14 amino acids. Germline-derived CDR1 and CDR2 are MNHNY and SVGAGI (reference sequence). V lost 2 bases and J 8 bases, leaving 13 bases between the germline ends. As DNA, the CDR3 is TGTGCCAGCAGTTACGAGCTAGCGTTAGATGAGCAGTTCTTC. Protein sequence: CASSYELALDEQFF.

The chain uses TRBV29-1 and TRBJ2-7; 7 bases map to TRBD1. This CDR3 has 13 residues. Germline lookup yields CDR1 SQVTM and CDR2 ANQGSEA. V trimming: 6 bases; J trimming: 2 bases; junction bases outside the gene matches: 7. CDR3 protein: CSVSTGAAYEQYF. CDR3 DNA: TGCAGCGTCTCCACAGGGGCGGCCTACGAGCAGTACTTC.

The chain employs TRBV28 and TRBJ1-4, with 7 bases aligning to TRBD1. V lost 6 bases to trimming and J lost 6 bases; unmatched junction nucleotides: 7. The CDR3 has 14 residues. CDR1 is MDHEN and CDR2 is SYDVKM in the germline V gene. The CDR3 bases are TGTGCCAGCAGACCGGACAGGAGGTATGAAAAACTGTTTTTT. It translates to CASRPDRRYEKLFF.

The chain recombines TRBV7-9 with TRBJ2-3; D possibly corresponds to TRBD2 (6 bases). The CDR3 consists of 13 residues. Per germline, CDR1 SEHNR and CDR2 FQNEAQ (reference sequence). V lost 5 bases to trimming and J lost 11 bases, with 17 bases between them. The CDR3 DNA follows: TGTGCCAGCAGCCCCGACGGAGGGAGCGGGCAGTATTTT. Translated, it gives CASSPDGGSGQYF.

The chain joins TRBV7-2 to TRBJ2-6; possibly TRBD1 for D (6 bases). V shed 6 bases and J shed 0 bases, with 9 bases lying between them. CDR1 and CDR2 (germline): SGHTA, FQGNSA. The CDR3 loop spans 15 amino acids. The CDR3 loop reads CASRQGGSGANVLTF. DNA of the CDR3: TGTGCCAGCAGGCAAGGGGGCTCTGGGGCCAACGTCCTGACTTTC. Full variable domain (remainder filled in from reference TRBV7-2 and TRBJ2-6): GAGVSQSPSNKVTEKGKDVELRCDPISGHTALYWYRQSLGQGLEFLIYFQGNSAPDKSGLPSDRFSAERTGGSVSTLTIQRTQQEDSAVYLCASRQGGSGANVLTFGAGSRLTVL.

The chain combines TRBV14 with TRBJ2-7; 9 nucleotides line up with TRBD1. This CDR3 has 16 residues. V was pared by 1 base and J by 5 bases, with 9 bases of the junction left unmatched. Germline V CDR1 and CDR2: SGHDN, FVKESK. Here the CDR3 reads CASSQVYDRGFHEQYF. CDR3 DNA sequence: TGTGCCAGCAGCCAAGTCTATGACAGGGGGTTCCACGAGCAGTACTTC.

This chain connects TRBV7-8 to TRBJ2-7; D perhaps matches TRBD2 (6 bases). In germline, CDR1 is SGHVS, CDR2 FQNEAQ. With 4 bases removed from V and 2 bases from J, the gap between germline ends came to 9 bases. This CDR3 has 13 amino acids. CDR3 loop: CASSWEDTYEQYF. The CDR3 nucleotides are TGTGCCAGCAGCTGGGAGGATACCTACGAGCAGTACTTC.

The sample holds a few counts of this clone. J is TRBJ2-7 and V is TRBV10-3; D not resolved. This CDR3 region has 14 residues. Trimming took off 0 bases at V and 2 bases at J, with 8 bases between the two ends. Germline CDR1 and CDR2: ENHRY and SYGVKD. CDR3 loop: CAISESRQTYEQYF. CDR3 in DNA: TGTGCCATCAGTGAGTCCAGGCAAACCTACGAGCAGTACTTC.

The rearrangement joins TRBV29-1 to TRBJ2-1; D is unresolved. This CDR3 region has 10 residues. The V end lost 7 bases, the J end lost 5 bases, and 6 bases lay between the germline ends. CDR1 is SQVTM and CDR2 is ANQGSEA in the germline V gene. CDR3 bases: TGCAGCGGCTCAGACAATGAGCAGTTCTTC. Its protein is CSGSDNEQFF.

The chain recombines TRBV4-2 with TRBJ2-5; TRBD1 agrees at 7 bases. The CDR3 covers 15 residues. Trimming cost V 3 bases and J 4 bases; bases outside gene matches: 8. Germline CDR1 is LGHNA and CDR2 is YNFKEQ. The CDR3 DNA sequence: TGTGCCAGCAGCCACCCAGACAGGGCGGGAGAGACCCAGTACTTC. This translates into CASSHPDRAGETQYF.

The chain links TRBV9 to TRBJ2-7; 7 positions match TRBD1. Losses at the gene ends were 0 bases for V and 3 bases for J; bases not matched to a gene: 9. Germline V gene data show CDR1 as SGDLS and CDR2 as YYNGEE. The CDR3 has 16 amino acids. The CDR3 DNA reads TGTGCCAGCAGCGTAGTAGGGGGCCGGCCTCTCTACGAGCAGTACTTC. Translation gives CASSVVGGRPLYEQYF. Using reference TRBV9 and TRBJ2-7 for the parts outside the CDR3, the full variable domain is DSGVTQTPKHLITATGQRVTLRCSPRSGDLSVYWYQQSLDQGLQFLIQYYNGEERAKGNILERFSAQQFPDLHSELNLSSLELGDSALYFCASSVVGGRPLYEQYFGPGTRLTVT.

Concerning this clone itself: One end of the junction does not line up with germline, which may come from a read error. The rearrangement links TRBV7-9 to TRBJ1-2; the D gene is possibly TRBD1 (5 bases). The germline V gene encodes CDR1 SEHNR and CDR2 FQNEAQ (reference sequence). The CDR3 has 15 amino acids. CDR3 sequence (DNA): TGTTCCAGCAGCTTAAAAGGGGAAGCTAACTATGGCTACACCTTC. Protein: CSSSLKGEANYGYTF.

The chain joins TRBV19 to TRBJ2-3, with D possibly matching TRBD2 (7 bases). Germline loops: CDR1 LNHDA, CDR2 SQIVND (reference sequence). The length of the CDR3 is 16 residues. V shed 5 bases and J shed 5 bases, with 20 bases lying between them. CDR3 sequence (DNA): TGTGCCAGTAGTGAAGCGCGGGGGCCCCCACGAGATACGCAGTATTTT. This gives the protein CASSEARGPPRDTQYF.